These 6 T cell receptor beta chains came from one sample sequenced in a study of shared clonotypes between healthy human individuals. Generated by immunoSEQ multiplex PCR, the TCRdb table keeps only in-frame clones and is missing some. The sample has a few million clones; 85% to 95% are singletons. Sequencing used naive CD4+ T cells from PBMCs. Specified subset: CD45RA+ positively selected. The receptors were gathered from a man aged 18-30 years in good health. Some clones in this sample may be carry-over from other donors' samples.

The chain employs TRBV4-1 and TRBJ1-1; 7 positions match TRBD1. J lost 4 bases, V lost 3 bases, and 14 bases had no gene match. The CDR3 has 17 amino acids. Germline V gene lookup returns CDR1 MGHRA and CDR2 YSYEKL. CDR3 nucleotide sequence: TGCGCCAGCAGCCATTGGGTGCGCCAGGGGGGGGCCACTGAAGCTTTCTTT. Protein product: CASSHWVRQGGATEAFF.

The chain carries TRBV5-1 and TRBJ2-2, with 9 bases fitting TRBD1. Germline CDR1 SGHRS, CDR2 YFSETQ. V lost 3 bases, J lost 4 bases, and 4 bases stayed unmatched. The CDR3 totals 15 residues. In DNA, the CDR3 is TGCGCCAGCAGCTCACCGGGACAGGGCACCGGGGAGCTGTTTTTT. This encodes CASSSPGQGTGELFF.

Concerning this clone: Other DNA sequences of this sample code for an identical CDR3. The chain uses TRBV5-1 and TRBJ1-4, with no clear D. This CDR3 contains 16 residues. The ends were cut back, 0 bases at V and 0 bases at J, with 9 bases in the middle. Looked up from germline, CDR1 is SGHRS and CDR2 is YFSETQ. The CDR3 coding sequence is TGCGCCAGCAGCTTGGGGACGGCAGCAACTAATGAAAAACTGTTTTTT. This sequence encodes CASSLGTAATNEKLFF.

The J gene is TRBJ2-3, the V gene TRBV2, with 9 nucleotides matching TRBD2. J gave up 5 bases and V 6 bases, and 6 bases lay outside the gene matches. CDR1 is SNHLY, CDR2 FYNNEI, per germline. The CDR3 length is 14 residues. The CDR3 sequence is CASSASGTGDTQYF. CDR3 nucleotide sequence: TGTGCCAGCAGCGCTAGCGGGACTGGAGATACGCAGTATTTT.

The chain links TRBV6-1 to TRBJ1-4, with TRBD1 matching over 8 bases. The CDR3 spans 14 residues. With 3 bases clipped from V and 7 bases from J, the junction kept 4 bases outside the gene matches. Germline CDR1 MNHNS, CDR2 SASEGT. CDR3 residues: CASSEDRVSEKLFF. In DNA form, the CDR3 reads TGTGCCAGCAGTGAGGACAGGGTGTCTGAAAAACTGTTTTTT.

The gene calls are TRBV6-1 and TRBJ2-7, with D possibly being TRBD1 (5 bases). V was trimmed by 7 bases and J by 0 bases, leaving 13 bases between them. CDR1 MNHNS and CDR2 SASEGT come from the germline V gene. The CDR3 is 14 residues long. The CDR3 bases are TGTGCCAGCAAGTTGGACATCTACTCCTACGAGCAGTACTTC. This gives the protein CASKLDIYSYEQYF.